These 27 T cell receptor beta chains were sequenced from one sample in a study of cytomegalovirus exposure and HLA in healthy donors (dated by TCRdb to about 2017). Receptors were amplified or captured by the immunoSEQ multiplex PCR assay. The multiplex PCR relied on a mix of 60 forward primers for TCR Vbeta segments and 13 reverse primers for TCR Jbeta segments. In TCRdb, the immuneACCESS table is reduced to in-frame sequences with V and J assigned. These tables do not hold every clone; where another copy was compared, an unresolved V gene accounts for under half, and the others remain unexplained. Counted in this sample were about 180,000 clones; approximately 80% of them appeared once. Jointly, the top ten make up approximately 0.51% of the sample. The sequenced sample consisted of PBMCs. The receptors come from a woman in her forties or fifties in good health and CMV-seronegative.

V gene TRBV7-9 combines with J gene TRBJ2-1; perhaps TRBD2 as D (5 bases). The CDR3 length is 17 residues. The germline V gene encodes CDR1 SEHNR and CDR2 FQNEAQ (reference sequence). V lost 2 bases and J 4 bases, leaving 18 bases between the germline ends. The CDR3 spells CASSLLPKTGNYNEQFF. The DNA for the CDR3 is TGTGCCAGCAGCTTACTTCCAAAGACGGGGAATTACAATGAGCAGTTCTTC.

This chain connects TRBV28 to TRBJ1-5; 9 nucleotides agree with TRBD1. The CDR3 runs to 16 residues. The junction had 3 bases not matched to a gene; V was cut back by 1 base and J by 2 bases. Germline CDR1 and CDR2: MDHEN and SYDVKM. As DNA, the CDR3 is TGTGCCAGCAGTTTATTACAGGGGGCTGGCAATCAGCCCCAGCATTTT. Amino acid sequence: CASSLLQGAGNQPQHF. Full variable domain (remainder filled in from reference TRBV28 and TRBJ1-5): DVKVTQSSRYLVKRTGEKVFLECVQDMDHENMFWYRQDPGLGLRLIYFSYDVKMKEKGDIPEGYSVSREKKERFSLILESASTNQTSMYLCASSLLQGAGNQPQHFGDGTRLSIL.

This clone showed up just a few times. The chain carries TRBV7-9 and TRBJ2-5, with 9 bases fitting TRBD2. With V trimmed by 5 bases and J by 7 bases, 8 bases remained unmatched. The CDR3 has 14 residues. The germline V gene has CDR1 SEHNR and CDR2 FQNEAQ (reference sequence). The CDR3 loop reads CASSHGTAGGTQYF. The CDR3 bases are TGTGCCAGCAGCCACGGGACAGCGGGGGGGACCCAGTACTTC.

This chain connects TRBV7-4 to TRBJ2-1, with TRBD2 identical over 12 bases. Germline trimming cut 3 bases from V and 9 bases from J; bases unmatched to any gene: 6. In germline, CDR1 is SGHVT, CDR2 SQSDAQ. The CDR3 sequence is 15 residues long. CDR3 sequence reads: CASSFLAGGPGEQFF. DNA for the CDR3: TGTGCCAGCAGCTTCCTAGCGGGAGGGCCGGGTGAGCAGTTCTTC.

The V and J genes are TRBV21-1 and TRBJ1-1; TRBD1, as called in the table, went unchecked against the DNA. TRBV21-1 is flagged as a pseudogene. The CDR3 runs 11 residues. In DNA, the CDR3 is TGTGCCTACAGGGAAGGCACTGAAGCTTTCTTT. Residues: CAYREGTEAFF.

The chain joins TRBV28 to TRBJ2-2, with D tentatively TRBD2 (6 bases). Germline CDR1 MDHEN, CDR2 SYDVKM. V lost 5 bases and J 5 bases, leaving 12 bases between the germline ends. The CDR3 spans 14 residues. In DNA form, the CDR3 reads TGTGCCAGCAGTCCTCCCCGGGGGACCGGGGAGCTGTTTTTT. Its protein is CASSPPRGTGELFF.

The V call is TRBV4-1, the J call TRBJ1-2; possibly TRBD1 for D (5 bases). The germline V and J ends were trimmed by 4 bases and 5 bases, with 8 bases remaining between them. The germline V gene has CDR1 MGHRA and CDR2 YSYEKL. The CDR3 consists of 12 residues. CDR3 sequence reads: CASSLAGYGYTF. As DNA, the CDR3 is TGCGCCAGCAGCCTAGCAGGGTATGGCTACACCTTC.

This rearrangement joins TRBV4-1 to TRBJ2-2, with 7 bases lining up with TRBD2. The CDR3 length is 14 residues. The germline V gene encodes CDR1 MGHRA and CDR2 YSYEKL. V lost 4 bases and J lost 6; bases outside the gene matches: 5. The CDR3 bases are TGCGCCAGCAGCCCGGGGGGAGTGTCCGGGGAGCTGTTTTTT. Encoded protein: CASSPGGVSGELFF.

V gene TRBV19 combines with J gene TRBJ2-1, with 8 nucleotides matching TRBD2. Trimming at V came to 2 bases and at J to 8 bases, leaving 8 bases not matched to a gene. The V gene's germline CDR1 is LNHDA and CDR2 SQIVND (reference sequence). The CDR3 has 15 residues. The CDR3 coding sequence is TGTGCCAGTAGTATACCGGGACTAGTATCGGATGAGCAGTTCTTC. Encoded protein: CASSIPGLVSDEQFF.

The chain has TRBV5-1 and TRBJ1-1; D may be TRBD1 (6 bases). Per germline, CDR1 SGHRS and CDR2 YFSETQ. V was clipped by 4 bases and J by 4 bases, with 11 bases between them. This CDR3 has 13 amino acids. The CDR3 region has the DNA TGCGCCAGCAGCGGGGGCGTTAGCACTGAAGCTTTCTTT. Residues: CASSGGVSTEAFF. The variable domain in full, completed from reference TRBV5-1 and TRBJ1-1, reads KAGVTQTPRYLIKTRGQQVTLSCSPISGHRSVSWYQQTPGQGLQFLFEYFSETQRNKGNFPGRFSGRQFSNSRSEMNVSTLELGDSALYLCASSGGVSTEAFFGQGTRLTVV.

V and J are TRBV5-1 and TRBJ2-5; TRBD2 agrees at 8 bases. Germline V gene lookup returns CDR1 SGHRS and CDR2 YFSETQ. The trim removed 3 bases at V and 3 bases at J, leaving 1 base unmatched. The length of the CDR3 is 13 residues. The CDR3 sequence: CASSYSGEETQYF. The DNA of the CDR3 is TGCGCCAGCAGCTATAGCGGGGAAGAGACCCAGTACTTC.

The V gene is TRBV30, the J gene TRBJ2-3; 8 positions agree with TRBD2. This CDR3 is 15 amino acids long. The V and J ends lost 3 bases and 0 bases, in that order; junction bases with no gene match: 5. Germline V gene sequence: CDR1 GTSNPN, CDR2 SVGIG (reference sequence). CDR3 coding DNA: TGTGCCTGGAGCGTCGGACTAGCTAGCACAGATACGCAGTATTTT. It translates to CAWSVGLASTDTQYF.

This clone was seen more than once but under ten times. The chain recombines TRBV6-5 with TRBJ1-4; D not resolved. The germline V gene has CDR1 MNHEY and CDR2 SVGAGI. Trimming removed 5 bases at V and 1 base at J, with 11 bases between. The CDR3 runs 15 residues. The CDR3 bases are TGTGCCAGCAGTCGGTCCTTAAAAACTAATGAAAAACTGTTTTTT. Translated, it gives CASSRSLKTNEKLFF.

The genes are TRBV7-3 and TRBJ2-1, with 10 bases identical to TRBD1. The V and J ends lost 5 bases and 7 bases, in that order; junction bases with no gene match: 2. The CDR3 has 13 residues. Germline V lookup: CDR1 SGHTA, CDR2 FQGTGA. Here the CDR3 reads CASSRQGANEQFF. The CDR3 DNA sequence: TGTGCCAGCAGCCGACAGGGGGCTAATGAGCAGTTCTTC. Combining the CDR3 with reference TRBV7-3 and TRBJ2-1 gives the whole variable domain GAGVSQTPSNKVTEKGKYVELRCDPISGHTALYWYRQSLGQGPEFLIYFQGTGAADDSGLPNDRFFAVRPEGSVSTLKIQRTERGDSAVYLCASSRQGANEQFFGPGTRLTVL.

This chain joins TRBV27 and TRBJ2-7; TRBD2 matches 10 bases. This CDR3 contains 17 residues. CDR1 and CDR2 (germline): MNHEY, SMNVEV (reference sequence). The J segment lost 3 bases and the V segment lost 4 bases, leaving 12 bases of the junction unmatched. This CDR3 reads CASSYTPGTSAIYEQYF. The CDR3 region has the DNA TGTGCCAGCAGTTACACACCCGGGACTAGCGCAATCTACGAGCAGTACTTC.

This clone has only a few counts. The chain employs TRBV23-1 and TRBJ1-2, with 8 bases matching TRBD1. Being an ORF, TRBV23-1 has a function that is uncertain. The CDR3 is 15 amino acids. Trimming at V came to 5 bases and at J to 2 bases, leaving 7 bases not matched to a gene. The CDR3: CASSSRGTGNYGYTF. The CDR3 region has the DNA TGCGCCAGCAGTTCACGAGGGACAGGAAACTATGGCTACACCTTC.

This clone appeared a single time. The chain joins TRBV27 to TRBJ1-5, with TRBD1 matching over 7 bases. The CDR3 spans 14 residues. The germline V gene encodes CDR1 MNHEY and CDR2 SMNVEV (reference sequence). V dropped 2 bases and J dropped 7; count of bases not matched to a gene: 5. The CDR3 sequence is CASSLKGARQPQHF. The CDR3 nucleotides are TGTGCCAGCAGTTTAAAGGGGGCTAGACAGCCCCAGCATTTT.

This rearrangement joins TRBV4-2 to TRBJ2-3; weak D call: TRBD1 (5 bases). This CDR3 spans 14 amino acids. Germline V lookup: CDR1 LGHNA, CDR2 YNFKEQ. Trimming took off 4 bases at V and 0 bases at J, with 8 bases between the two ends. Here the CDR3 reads CASSPRGSTDTQYF. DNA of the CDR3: TGTGCCAGCAGCCCAAGGGGCAGCACAGATACGCAGTATTTT.

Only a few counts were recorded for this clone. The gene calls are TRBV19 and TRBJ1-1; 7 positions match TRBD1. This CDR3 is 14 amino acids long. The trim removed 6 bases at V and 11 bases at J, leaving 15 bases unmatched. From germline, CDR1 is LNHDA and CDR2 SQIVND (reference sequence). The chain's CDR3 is CASRPSGTARNAFF. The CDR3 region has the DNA TGTGCCAGTAGACCCTCCGGGACAGCAAGGAATGCTTTCTTT.

The DNA for the CDR3 is TGTGCCGGAAGAACTAGCGATAGCTCCTACAATGAGCAGTTCTTC. This sequence encodes CAGRTSDSSYNEQFF. The rearrangement joins TRBV2 to TRBJ2-1; 7 nucleotides agree with TRBD2. Germline V gene sequence: CDR1 SNHLY, CDR2 FYNNEI. This CDR3 spans 15 amino acids. V was clipped by 11 bases and J by 0 bases; unmatched bases: 10.

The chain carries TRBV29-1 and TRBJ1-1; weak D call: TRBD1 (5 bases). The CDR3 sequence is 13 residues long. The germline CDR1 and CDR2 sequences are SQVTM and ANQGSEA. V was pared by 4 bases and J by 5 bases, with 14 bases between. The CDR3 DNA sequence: TGCAGCGTTGCACAGGCTGGGGGGACTGAAGCTTTCTTT. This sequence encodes CSVAQAGGTEAFF.

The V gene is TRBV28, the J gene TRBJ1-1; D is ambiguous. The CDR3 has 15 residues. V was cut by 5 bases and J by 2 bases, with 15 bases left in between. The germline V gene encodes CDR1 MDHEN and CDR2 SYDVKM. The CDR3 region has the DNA TGTGCCAGCAGTCTCTGGCGGGCAGTCAACACTGAAGCTTTCTTT. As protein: CASSLWRAVNTEAFF. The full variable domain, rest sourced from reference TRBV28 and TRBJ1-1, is DVKVTQSSRYLVKRTGEKVFLECVQDMDHENMFWYRQDPGLGLRLIYFSYDVKMKEKGDIPEGYSVSREKKERFSLILESASTNQTSMYLCASSLWRAVNTEAFFGQGTRLTVV.

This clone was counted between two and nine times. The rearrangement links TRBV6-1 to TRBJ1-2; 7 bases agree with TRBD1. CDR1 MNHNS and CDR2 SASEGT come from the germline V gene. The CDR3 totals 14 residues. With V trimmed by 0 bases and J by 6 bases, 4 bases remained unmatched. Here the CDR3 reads CASSEATGWDGYTF. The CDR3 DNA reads TGTGCCAGCAGTGAAGCGACAGGGTGGGATGGCTACACCTTC.

CDR3 coding DNA: TGTGCCAGCAGCTTTTACGGGACAGAACCCTTGAACACCGGGGAGCTGTTTTTT. Its translation: CASSFYGTEPLNTGELFF. The chain joins TRBV7-2 to TRBJ2-2; 7 bases align to TRBD1. CDR1 is SGHTA, CDR2 FQGNSA, per germline. The junction had 11 bases not matched to a gene; V was cut back by 3 bases and J by 1 base. The CDR3 is 18 residues long.

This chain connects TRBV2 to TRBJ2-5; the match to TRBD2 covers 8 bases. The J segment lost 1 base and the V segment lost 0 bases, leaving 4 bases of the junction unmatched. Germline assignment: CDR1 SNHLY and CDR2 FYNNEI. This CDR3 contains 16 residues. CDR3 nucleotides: TGTGCCAGCAGTGAAGCGCTAGCGGGTGGCCAAGAGACCCAGTACTTC. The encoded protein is CASSEALAGGQETQYF.

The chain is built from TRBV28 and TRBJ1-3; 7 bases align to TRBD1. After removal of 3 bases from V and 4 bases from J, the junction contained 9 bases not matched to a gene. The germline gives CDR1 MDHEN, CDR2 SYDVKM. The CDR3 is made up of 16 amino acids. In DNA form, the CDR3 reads TGTGCCAGCAGTTTCTTGGGCAGGGGGACAGGAAACACCATATATTTT. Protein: CASSFLGRGTGNTIYF.

For the CDR3, the DNA is TGTGCCAGCAGCCCTACGGACAGGAGCTACACAGATACGCAGTATTTT. Translated, it gives CASSPTDRSYTDTQYF. The chain uses TRBV7-2 and TRBJ2-3; TRBD1 matches 7 bases. Per germline, CDR1 SGHTA and CDR2 FQGNSA. Losses at the gene ends were 5 bases for V and 2 bases for J; bases not matched to a gene: 10. The CDR3 totals 16 residues. The whole variable domain, filled in from reference TRBV7-2 and TRBJ2-3, reads GAGVSQSPSNKVTEKGKDVELRCDPISGHTALYWYRQSLGQGLEFLIYFQGNSAPDKSGLPSDRFSAERTGGSVSTLTIQRTQQEDSAVYLCASSPTDRSYTDTQYFGPGTRLTVL.